The TCR beta chain under discussion was sequenced for a study of T-cell reconstitution after alpha-beta-depleted transplantation in children. Germline CDR1 reads MGHDK; CDR2 reads SYGVNS. The V gene end was trimmed by 1 base and the J gene end by 6 bases; junction bases not matched to a gene: 2. The CDR3 extends over 14 amino acids. Unique molecular identifiers were incorporated during preparation of the TCRbeta library. TCRdb re-called the PCR reads through MiXCR, storing one row per CDR3 protein. The sample contains 500,000 to 600,000 distinct CDR3 sequences, about 18% of which appear only once. The sequence was obtained from a human donor who donated a stem cell graft to a child with acute lymphoblastic leukemia. V and J are TRBV25-1 and TRBJ1-2; 10 positions agree with TRBD1. This material consisted of PBMCs from the stem cell graft donor, taken from the stem cell graft. The CDR3 is CASSEWGTGDGYTF. The DNA of the CDR3 is TGTGCCAGCAGTGAATGGGGGACAGGGGATGGCTACACCTTC.